These T cell receptor beta chains were read from a single sample in a study of patients and donors after allogeneic stem cell transplantation. TCRdb processed the RT-PCR reads anew with MiXCR; each CDR3 protein has one entry. The sample carries 200,000 to 250,000 distinct CDR3 sequences, around 14% recorded once. The specimen was blood, either unsorted or a sorted T cell fraction (not recorded which). The receptors stem from a human donor who was either an allogeneic HSCT recipient or a stem cell or donor lymphocyte infusion donor (not recorded which). It is not recorded whose cells these are; they may come from a transplant donor. The CDR3 runs from the conserved cysteine through the conserved F or W. Each record gives: clone size, D gene, V gene, J gene, CDR3 DNA, CDR3 protein. D genes are given only for firm matches. Part of the rows lack a size; the others show once, few, many or a class for expanded clones.

once,NA,TRBV20-1,TRBJ1-1,TGCAGTGCTAGAGATCACGGGGGGCAGAACACTGAAGCTTTCTTT,CSARDHGGQNTEAFF
few,TRBD1,TRBV12-3/TRBV12-4,TRBJ2-3,TGTGCCAGCAGTTTAGGAGACAGGGGGGATACGCAGTATTTT,CASSLGDRGDTQYF
few,TRBD2,TRBV7-9,TRBJ2-3,TGTGCCAGCAGCCTTAGCGGGAGTGTAGATACGCAGTATTTT,CASSLSGSVDTQYF
NA,TRBD2,TRBV9,TRBJ2-7,TGTGCCAGCAGCGTAGGCGGACTAGCGGGAGGGAGTCACGAGCAGTACTTC,CASSVGGLAGGSHEQYF
NA,NA,TRBV27,TRBJ2-3,TGTGCCAGCAGCCGGGACACCCTCGGTACGCAGTATTTT,CASSRDTLGTQYF
many,NA,TRBV2,TRBJ1-1,TGTGCCAGCAGGGATACCTTAGGCCTCATAAGCGCTGAAGCTTTCTTT,CASRDTLGLISAEAFF
few,TRBD1,TRBV12-3/TRBV12-4,TRBJ2-7,TGTGCCAGCAAGGGGGCGGAGCCCAGCTACGAGCAGTACTTC,CASKGAEPSYEQYF
few,NA,TRBV10-3,TRBJ2-7,TGTGCCATCAGTGTAGGGGCACCCGAGCAGTACTTC,CAISVGAPEQYF
few,TRBD2,TRBV6-4,TRBJ2-3,TGTGCCAGCAGTGTTGACGGGGGGAGCACAGATACGCAGTATTTT,CASSVDGGSTDTQYF
few,TRBD1,TRBV14,TRBJ1-4,TGTGCCAGCAGCCAATGGGACAGGGGAGGTGAAAAACTGTTTTTT,CASSQWDRGGEKLFF
NA,TRBD1,TRBV2,TRBJ1-1,TGTGCCAGCAGTGAATACCAGGGGGGCACTGAAGCTTTCTTT,CASSEYQGGTEAFF
many,NA,TRBV5-5,TRBJ1-1,TGTGCCAGCAGCTTCGGGAAGGTAGTCGGCACTGAAGCTTTCTTT,CASSFGKVVGTEAFF
few,NA,TRBV7-2,TRBJ1-5,TGTGCCAGCAGCTTAATATTAGGCCAGCCCCAGCATTTT,CASSLILGQPQHF
many,NA,TRBV9,TRBJ1-3,TGTGCCAGCAGCGTAGATCAGGGGAGTAACACCATATATTTT,CASSVDQGSNTIYF
many,NA,TRBV7-8,TRBJ2-1,TGTGCCAGCAGCTTATGGGGGCCAGACAACAATGAGCAGTTCTTC,CASSLWGPDNNEQFF
NA,NA,TRBV6-2/TRBV6-3,TRBJ2-3,TGTGCCAGCAGCTCGACGGACGGACTAGATACGCAGTATTTT,CASSSTDGLDTQYF
NA,NA,TRBV20-1,TRBJ1-2,TGCAGTGCTAGTACCCCTGGTGAAGGCTACACCTTC,CSASTPGEGYTF
NA,TRBD1,TRBV25-1,TRBJ1-1,TGTGCCAGCAGTGAAGGGGACAGGATGGCTTTCTTT,CASSEGDRMAFF
NA,NA,TRBV5-1,TRBJ1-5,TGCGCCAGCAGCCATGGGGCAAATCAGCCCCAGCATTTT,CASSHGANQPQHF
many,NA,TRBV15,TRBJ1-3,TGTGCCACCAGCAGAGATCCTATAAGGGCTTCCGGAAACACCATATATTTT,CATSRDPIRASGNTIYF
NA,TRBD1,TRBV6-2/TRBV6-3,TRBJ2-7,TGTGCCAGCAGTTACTCGGGACAGGGAGCCTACGAGCAGTACTTC,CASSYSGQGAYEQYF
few,NA,TRBV5-1,TRBJ1-1,TGCGCCAGCAGCTTGAGAAGTTCGACGGGAACCCTGGACACTGAAGCTTTCTTT,CASSLRSSTGTLDTEAFF
NA,NA,TRBV12-3/TRBV12-4,TRBJ1-5,TGTGCCAGCAGTTTAGAATGGGGTAATCAGCCCCAGCATTTT,CASSLEWGNQPQHF
NA,NA,TRBV19,TRBJ1-4,TGTGCCAGTACCCCGCTTGCAACTAATGAAAAACTGTTTTTT,CASTPLATNEKLFF
NA,NA,TRBV19,TRBJ1-1,TGTGCCAGCCGACGGGGCGGGACCATGAACACTGAAGCTTACTTT,CASRRGGTMNTEAYF
NA,NA,TRBV7-3,TRBJ2-1,TGTGCCAGCAGCACCGGACTATACAATGAGCAGTTCTTC,CASSTGLYNEQFF
few,NA,TRBV5-5,TRBJ2-7,TGTGCCAGCAGCTTGATAGTGACAGGCAACTACGAGCAGTACTTC,CASSLIVTGNYEQYF
NA,NA,TRBV30,TRBJ1-1,TGTGCCTGGAGCGCCTTGAAGAACACTGAAGCTTTCTTT,CAWSALKNTEAFF
few,TRBD1,TRBV24-1,TRBJ2-2,TGTGCCACCAGTCAGGGGGCGGACACCGGGGAGCTGTTTTTT,CATSQGADTGELFF
few,TRBD2,TRBV11-2,TRBJ2-1,TGTGCCAGCAGCCCCGGGACTAGCGGGAGTATGGCGTTCTTC,CASSPGTSGSMAFF
many,NA,TRBV5-6,TRBJ1-2,TGTGCCAGCAGCGGGCGGTTCAAGGCTGCAGGCTATGGCTACACCTTC,CASSGRFKAAGYGYTF
NA,NA,TRBV4-3,TRBJ1-6,TGCGCCAGCAGCCAAACTGAAATCTCACCCCTCCACTTT,CASSQTEISPLHF